Listed here are 21 T cell receptor beta chains from one sample, sequenced in a study of cytomegalovirus exposure and HLA in healthy donors. The PCR made use of 60 Vbeta and 13 Jbeta primers. Generated by immunoSEQ multiplex PCR, the TCRdb table keeps only in-frame clones and is missing some. Of around 200,000 clones listed, about three quarters were seen once; the top ten hold 1.5% to 2%. The sequenced sample consisted of PBMCs. Receptors originate from a man in his late teens or twenties in good health and CMV-seronegative.

The rearrangement uses TRBV15 and TRBJ2-7, with 7 bases that match TRBD2. V gave up 3 bases and J gave up 2 bases; unmatched junction bases: 7. Germline CDR1 LNHNV, CDR2 YYDKDF (reference sequence). This CDR3 region has 15 residues. The CDR3 reads CATSRVRGETYEQYF. The CDR3 region has the DNA TGTGCCACCAGCAGGGTACGGGGGGAGACCTACGAGCAGTACTTC.

The chain has TRBV6-1 and TRBJ2-2; 8 nucleotides match TRBD1. The CDR3 runs 14 residues. Germline V gene lookup returns CDR1 MNHNS and CDR2 SASEGT. Trimming took 2 bases from V and 7 from J; bases not matched to a gene: 3. The CDR3 region has the DNA TGTGCCAGCAGTGAAACAGGGGGTGGCGGGGAGCTGTTTTTT. Protein sequence: CASSETGGGGELFF.

Only a few counts were recorded for this clone. The chain is built from TRBV9 and TRBJ2-1, with 9 nucleotides matching TRBD1. CDR3 length equals 15 residues. Germline V gives CDR1 SGDLS, CDR2 YYNGEE. V lost 0 bases to trimming and J lost 2 bases; unmatched junction nucleotides: 0. The CDR3 sequence is CASSVGQGAYNEQFF. The CDR3 DNA is TGTGCCAGCAGCGTAGGACAGGGGGCCTACAATGAGCAGTTCTTC.

In this sample, this clone turned up once. The CDR3 loop reads CAWGRGYEAFF. CDR3 in DNA: TGTGCCTGGGGAAGGGGGTATGAAGCTTTCTTT. The chain has TRBV30 and TRBJ1-1; perhaps TRBD1 as D (6 bases). This CDR3 spans 11 amino acids. Trimming removed 5 bases at V and 7 bases at J, with 11 bases between. Germline V gene data show CDR1 as GTSNPN and CDR2 as SVGIG (reference sequence).

The chain employs TRBV14 and TRBJ2-2; D possibly corresponds to TRBD1 (6 bases). This CDR3 contains 14 residues. Per germline, CDR1 SGHDN and CDR2 FVKESK. With 8 bases removed from V and 0 bases from J, the gap between germline ends came to 10 bases. The CDR3 spells CASARGANTGELFF. The CDR3 DNA is TGTGCCAGCGCCAGGGGAGCGAACACCGGGGAGCTGTTTTTT.

The chain carries TRBV29-1 and TRBJ1-3; no clear D gene. Germline-derived CDR1 and CDR2 are SQVTM and ANQGSEA. This CDR3 has 14 amino acids. Deletions cut 3 bases from V and 1 base from J, with 10 bases between. The CDR3 region has the DNA TGCAGCGTTGAGGGCCACCGTTCTGGAAACACCATATATTTT. Translating gives CSVEGHRSGNTIYF.

The chain combines TRBV18 with TRBJ2-7; 8 bases match TRBD1. This CDR3 has 15 amino acids. Per the germline V gene, CDR1 is KGHSH and CDR2 is LQKENI. Trimming took 3 bases from V and 5 from J; bases not matched to a gene: 9. The CDR3 reads CASSPGQGAGDEQYF. The CDR3 region has the DNA TGTGCCAGCTCACCCGGACAGGGCGCCGGGGACGAGCAGTACTTC.

This clone appeared a single time. The chain is built from TRBV27 and TRBJ2-1; TRBD1 matches 7 bases. The germline CDR1 and CDR2 sequences are MNHEY and SMNVEV (reference sequence). The junction had 2 bases not matched to a gene; V was cut back by 3 bases and J by 0 bases. The length of the CDR3 is 15 residues. For the CDR3, the DNA is TGTGCCAGCAGTTTCCGGGACAGCTCCTACAATGAGCAGTTCTTC. It is translated as CASSFRDSSYNEQFF.

The sample holds a few counts of this clone. The chain carries TRBV6-5 and TRBJ2-7; the match to TRBD2 covers 7 bases. Germline V gives CDR1 MNHEY, CDR2 SVGAGI. Unmatched junction bases numbered 9, after V lost 10 bases and J lost 3 bases. The CDR3 spans 13 residues. For the CDR3, the DNA is TGTGCCACTAGGCTAGCGGAGTTCTACGAGCAGTACTTC. Translated, it gives CATRLAEFYEQYF.

V and J are TRBV12-5 and TRBJ1-1, with TRBD1 as a possible D gene (6 bases). Germline CDR1 LGHNT, CDR2 FRNRAP. The CDR3 has 16 amino acids. Trimming cost V 7 bases and J 7 bases, with 25 bases left between them. The CDR3 loop reads CASALVLRQGLIEAFF. CDR3 sequence (DNA): TGTGCTAGTGCCCTGGTACTCCGGCAGGGGCTAATTGAAGCTTTCTTT.

The chain joins TRBV6-5 to TRBJ2-7, with 9 bases that match TRBD1. V trimming: 5 bases; J trimming: 4 bases; junction bases outside the gene matches: 3. The CDR3 spans 13 residues. CDR1 MNHEY and CDR2 SVGAGI come from the germline V gene. CDR3 in DNA: TGTGCCAGCAGTACTGACAGGGGGTACGAGCAGTACTTC. Encoded protein: CASSTDRGYEQYF.

This chain connects TRBV5-4 to TRBJ2-7; 9 nucleotides align to TRBD2. V shed 0 bases and J 3 bases; nucleotides not matched to a gene: 4. The CDR3 covers 15 residues. The germline CDR1 and CDR2 sequences are SGHNT and YYREEE (reference sequence). The CDR3 nucleotides read TGTGCCAGCAGCTTGGGAGCGGGAGGATACTACGAGCAGTACTTC. Amino acid sequence: CASSLGAGGYYEQYF.

The V call is TRBV27, the J call TRBJ1-6, with TRBD1 matching 9 bases. From germline, CDR1 is MNHEY and CDR2 SMNVEV (reference sequence). CDR3 size: 18 residues. V gave up 3 bases and J gave up 0 bases; unmatched junction bases: 6. The CDR3 nucleotides read TGTGCCAGCAGTTTCCTTGGACAGGGGAGCTCCTATAATTCACCCCTCCACTTT. Translation: CASSFLGQGSSYNSPLHF.

V and J are TRBV30 and TRBJ2-3, with 13 bases aligning to TRBD2. V dropped 0 bases and J dropped 0; count of bases not matched to a gene: 9. This CDR3 spans 19 amino acids. Germline V CDR1 and CDR2: GTSNPN, SVGIG (reference sequence). For the CDR3, the DNA is TGTGCCTGGAGTGTACAACGGACTAGCGGGAGCTGGAGCACAGATACGCAGTATTTT. Residues: CAWSVQRTSGSWSTDTQYF.

The V gene is TRBV28, the J gene TRBJ2-3; TRBD2 might be the D (6 bases). Per the germline V gene, CDR1 is MDHEN and CDR2 is SYDVKM. Trimming cost V 3 bases and J 5 bases, with 15 bases left between them. The CDR3 extends over 15 amino acids. CDR3 loop: CASSLNIGGKDTQYF. CDR3 coding DNA: TGTGCCAGCAGTTTGAATATTGGGGGGAAAGATACGCAGTATTTT.

This clone was recorded a few times. This rearrangement joins TRBV29-1 to TRBJ2-7; D ambiguous. The germline CDR1 and CDR2 sequences are SQVTM and ANQGSEA. The CDR3 runs to 14 residues. The ends were cut back, 0 bases at V and 3 bases at J, with 12 bases in the middle. The CDR3 nucleotides are TGCAGCGTTGAAGATCGCCACAGTAACTACGAGCAGTACTTC. It is translated as CSVEDRHSNYEQYF.

This clone has a handful of counts. The chain employs TRBV7-3 and TRBJ1-5, with 7 positions matching TRBD1. The CDR3 has 14 residues. The germline gives CDR1 SGHTA, CDR2 FQGTGA. Trimming removed 1 base from V and 7 bases from J; junction bases left unmatched: 4. The CDR3 DNA reads TGTGCCAGCAGCTTAAAGGCAGGGGGGCAGCCCCAGCATTTT. Translation: CASSLKAGGQPQHF.

This clone showed up just a few times. The gene calls are TRBV19 and TRBJ1-4, with a weak D call TRBD1 (5 bases). The germline V and J ends were trimmed by 5 bases and 5 bases, with 9 bases remaining between them. In germline, CDR1 is LNHDA, CDR2 SQIVND (reference sequence). This CDR3 comprises 13 residues. CDR3 DNA sequence: TGTGCCAGTAGTCCAGGGTGGAATGAAAAACTGTTTTTT. Translation gives CASSPGWNEKLFF.

The sample holds one count of this clone. V gene TRBV7-2 combines with J gene TRBJ2-1; 11 nucleotides match TRBD2. Germline loops: CDR1 SGHTA, CDR2 FQGNSA. With 2 bases clipped from V and 6 bases from J, the junction kept 6 bases outside the gene matches. CDR3 length: 16 residues. The CDR3 here is CASSLSLAGGRNEQFF. The CDR3 DNA reads as TGTGCCAGCAGCTTAAGCCTAGCGGGAGGACGCAATGAGCAGTTCTTC.

The chain combines TRBV6-5 with TRBJ2-7; 8 bases agree with TRBD1. V was pared by 2 bases and J by 2 bases, with 5 bases of the junction left unmatched. The germline gives CDR1 MNHEY, CDR2 SVGAGI. This CDR3 comprises 15 residues. The CDR3 DNA reads as TGTGCCAGCAGTTACATTGGACAGGGCCCCTACGAGCAGTACTTC. This sequence encodes CASSYIGQGPYEQYF.

The V and J genes are TRBV9 and TRBJ2-3, with TRBD2 matching 10 bases. Losses at the gene ends were 4 bases for V and 5 bases for J; bases not matched to a gene: 13. The germline V gene has CDR1 SGDLS and CDR2 YYNGEE. The CDR3 has 17 residues. The CDR3 region has the DNA TGTGCCAGCAGCACCCGGGGTAGCGGGGGGAGATTAGATACGCAGTATTTT. This gives the protein CASSTRGSGGRLDTQYF.